This TCR beta chain was sequenced during a study of blood T cell repertoires in COVID-19. Study information: Spain, Italy and the United States supplied samples that represented acute and convalescent COVID-19. PBMCs, B-cell-depleted T cells, or T cells provided the cDNA or gDNA that made up the material.

In the original workflow: Amplified reference gene primers provided the basis for estimating nucleated cell counts. This table comes from immunoSEQ multiplex PCR, and its TCRdb copy is limited to in-frame clones, with some not included. The V and J calls and clone size come from that table; D and trimming were worked out from the DNA. The sample records about 240,000 clones, about 90% being singletons. This clonotype was obtained from a man between 60 and 70 years old with acute or convalescent COVID-19. Sequences were obtained from peripheral blood.

For the CDR3, the DNA is TGCAGCGTTGGTGGGACTAGCGGGCTCCATGAGCAGTTCTTC. It codes for CSVGGTSGLHEQFF. This chain links TRBV29-1 with TRBJ2-1, with 12 positions matching TRBD2. Trimming cost V 4 bases and J 8 bases; bases outside gene matches: 6. The CDR3 spans 14 residues. From germline, CDR1 is SQVTM and CDR2 ANQGSEA.